This passage covers 22 T cell receptor beta chains from one sample sequenced in a study of T cell responses to AZD1222 COVID-19 vaccine (dated by TCRdb to about 2021). Library method: the immunoSEQ multiplex PCR assay. TCRdb provides this immuneACCESS table in a form limited to in-frame rearrangements. Some clones are lacking; in checked studies, under half of them reflect an unresolved V gene, and why the rest are absent is not known. The sample table lists about 150,000 clones, 85% to 95% of them with a count of one. Jointly, the top ten make up about 1.6% of the sample. The meaning of the sample's time point label: about 28 days (+/-7) after the second vaccine dose. The source was peripheral blood, collected 28 days after the second AZD1222 dose. All receptors come from an adult who received the AZD1222 COVID-19 vaccine.

The rearrangement links TRBV28 to TRBJ2-6; D gene unclear. V lost 10 bases and J lost 3, with 10 bases in between. CDR3 length: 13 residues. Germline CDR1 is MDHEN and CDR2 is SYDVKM. In DNA, the CDR3 is TGTGCCACCTTTCGGGTTGGGGCCAACGTCCTGACTTTC. It translates to CATFRVGANVLTF.

Concerning this clone: In the same sample, other DNA sequences code for this CDR3. The chain links TRBV7-8 to TRBJ1-5, with a weak D call TRBD1 (5 bases). The V gene's germline CDR1 is SGHVS and CDR2 FQNEAQ. The length of the CDR3 is 14 residues. V shed 3 bases and J shed 0 bases, with 6 bases lying between them. The CDR3 here is CASSLTDSNQPQHF. CDR3 bases: TGTGCCAGCAGCTTGACAGATAGCAATCAGCCCCAGCATTTT.

The CDR3 coding sequence is TGTGCCAGCAGCCCAACAAGCCGTCAATATGGCTACACCTTC. Protein sequence: CASSPTSRQYGYTF. This chain connects TRBV7-9 to TRBJ1-2; D not certain. V was shortened by 5 bases and J by 5 bases, with 15 bases between the two germline ends. Germline V gene lookup returns CDR1 SEHNR and CDR2 FQNEAQ (reference sequence). The CDR3 spans 14 residues.

The chain couples TRBV30 to TRBJ2-1, with a tentative D call TRBD1 (6 bases). Trimming cost V 8 bases and J 3 bases, with 14 bases left between them. CDR3 length: 13 amino acids. Per germline, CDR1 GTSNPN and CDR2 SVGIG (reference sequence). CDR3 residues: CALPGQNYNEQFF. Written as DNA, the CDR3 is TGTGCCCTACCGGGACAAAACTACAATGAGCAGTTCTTC.

The rearrangement links TRBV19 to TRBJ1-4; D gene ambiguous. Germline V gene lookup returns CDR1 LNHDA and CDR2 SQIVND (reference sequence). With 7 bases removed from V and 4 bases from J, the gap between germline ends came to 19 bases. The CDR3 has 16 residues. The DNA of the CDR3 is TGTGCCAGTACCCCGGCGACCAGAAAACTTAATGAAAAACTGTTTTTT. Translation: CASTPATRKLNEKLFF.

This rearrangement joins TRBV18 to TRBJ1-2; D not resolved. The CDR3 covers 15 residues. Per germline, CDR1 KGHSH and CDR2 LQKENI. The ends were cut back, 6 bases at V and 0 bases at J, with 14 bases in the middle. In DNA form, the CDR3 reads TGTGCCAGCTCTCTTCCGGGGAAAGCTAACTATGGCTACACCTTC. Encoded protein: CASSLPGKANYGYTF. Looking up the rest from reference TRBV18 and TRBJ1-2 gives the full variable domain: NAGVMQNPRHLVRRRGQEARLRCSPMKGHSHVYWYRQLPEEGLKFMVYLQKENIIDESGMPKERFSAEFPKEGPSILRIQQVVRGDSAAYFCASSLPGKANYGYTFGSGTRLTVV.

The chain joins TRBV24-1 to TRBJ2-7; TRBD1 agrees at 8 bases. Germline V CDR1 and CDR2: KGHDR, SFDVKD. This CDR3 region has 15 residues. J was trimmed by 5 bases and V by 4 bases; bases with no gene match: 9. The CDR3 protein is CATSDLKSTGDEQYF. CDR3 DNA sequence: TGTGCCACCAGTGACCTAAAATCGACAGGGGACGAGCAGTACTTC.

J is TRBJ1-2 and V is TRBV3-1 (or the pseudogene TRBV3-2); 9 bases agree with TRBD1. This CDR3 has 16 amino acids. V dropped 1 base and J dropped 3; count of bases not matched to a gene: 6. CDR1 LGHDT and CDR2 YNNKEL come from the germline V gene (reference sequence). Here the CDR3 DNA reads TGTGCCAGCAGCCAAGGAGGGACAGGGTTGGACTATGGCTACACCTTC. Its translation is CASSQGGTGLDYGYTF.

The V and J genes are TRBV6-2 or TRBV6-3 and TRBJ2-1; unclear D gene. The V end was cut by 2 bases, the J end by 10 bases, with 15 bases between. The CDR3 extends over 14 amino acids. CDR1 is MNHEY, CDR2 SVGEGT, per germline. The CDR3 is CASSYPARYSEQFF. The CDR3, as DNA: TGTGCCAGCAGTTACCCCGCCAGGTATTCAGAGCAGTTCTTC.

V usage is TRBV18 and J usage is TRBJ2-7, with D perhaps TRBD1 (6 bases). CDR3 length: 12 amino acids. The V end was cut by 2 bases, the J end by 5 bases, with 7 bases between. From germline, CDR1 is KGHSH and CDR2 LQKENI. The CDR3 spells CASSPNRDEQYF. CDR3 sequence (DNA): TGTGCCAGCTCACCAAACAGGGACGAGCAGTACTTC.

The rearrangement links TRBV19 to TRBJ1-1; no clear D. With 4 bases removed from V and 0 bases from J, the gap between germline ends came to 6 bases. The CDR3 runs to 13 residues. The germline gives CDR1 LNHDA, CDR2 SQIVND (reference sequence). As DNA, the CDR3 is TGTGCCAGTAGTAAGACACTGAACACTGAAGCTTTCTTT. The encoded protein is CASSKTLNTEAFF. The entire variable domain, with the rest obtained from reference TRBV19 and TRBJ1-1, is as follows: DGGITQSPKYLFRKEGQNVTLSCEQNLNHDAMYWYRQDPGQGLRLIYYSQIVNDFQKGDIAEGYSVSREKKESFPLTVTSAQKNPTAFYLCASSKTLNTEAFFGQGTRLTVV.

The chain links TRBV25-1 to TRBJ1-1; TRBD1 is a possible D gene (5 bases). Per germline, CDR1 MGHDK and CDR2 SYGVNS. V lost 1 base, J lost 7 bases, and 13 bases lay in between. There are 14 residues in the CDR3. The CDR3 loop reads CASSELGNGGEAFF. In DNA, the CDR3 is TGTGCCAGCAGTGAATTGGGGAATGGGGGTGAAGCTTTCTTT.

This clone has a single count. V usage is TRBV5-1 and J usage is TRBJ1-6; D remains unclear. Germline V gene sequence: CDR1 SGHRS, CDR2 YFSETQ. V lost 5 bases to trimming and J lost 5 bases, with 8 bases between them. The CDR3 has 13 residues. The CDR3 spells CASSQTNNSPLHF. CDR3 bases: TGCGCCAGCAGTCAGACAAATAATTCACCCCTCCACTTT.

The V gene is TRBV2, the J gene TRBJ1-5; D is undetermined. The V gene's germline CDR1 is SNHLY and CDR2 FYNNEI. The CDR3 has 16 residues. Between the trimmed V and J ends, which lost 3 bases and 0 bases, there was a span of 12 bases. The CDR3 sequence is CASSDYGPASNQPQHF. CDR3 nucleotide sequence: TGTGCCAGCAGTGATTATGGCCCCGCTAGCAATCAGCCCCAGCATTTT.

The chain has TRBV5-4 and TRBJ1-1, with a weak D call TRBD1 (6 bases). Trimming cost V 4 bases and J 3 bases, with 13 bases left between them. The CDR3 has 14 amino acids. Germline-derived CDR1 and CDR2 are SGHNT and YYREEE (reference sequence). The CDR3 here is CASSPQGWDTEAFF. CDR3 in DNA: TGTGCCAGCAGCCCGCAGGGGTGGGACACTGAAGCTTTCTTT.

The rearrangement links TRBV3-1 (or the pseudogene TRBV3-2) to TRBJ2-3; TRBD2 agrees at 7 bases. The length of the CDR3 is 17 residues. The germline CDR1 and CDR2 sequences are LGHDT and YNNKEL (reference sequence). V lost 8 bases to trimming and J lost 1 base; unmatched junction nucleotides: 15. This chain's CDR3 is CASGVYQVGGGTDTQYF. In DNA, the CDR3 is TGTGCCAGCGGTGTGTATCAGGTGGGGGGGGGCACAGATACGCAGTATTTT.

This rearrangement joins TRBV5-6 to TRBJ2-2, with unresolved D. The CDR3 is made up of 15 amino acids. Germline loops: CDR1 SGHDT, CDR2 YYEEEE. The V end was cut by 0 bases, the J end by 3 bases, with 9 bases between. This chain's CDR3 is CASSLVGRYTGELFF. CDR3 nucleotides: TGTGCCAGCAGCTTGGTAGGCCGATACACCGGGGAGCTGTTTTTT. The whole variable domain, filled in from reference TRBV5-6 and TRBJ2-2, reads DAGVTQSPTHLIKTRGQQVTLRCSPKSGHDTVSWYQQALGQGPQFIFQYYEEEERQRGNFPDRFSGHQFPNYSSELNVNALLLGDSALYLCASSLVGRYTGELFFGEGSRLTVL.

The count of this clone is one. This sequence joins TRBV7-9 and TRBJ1-1, with a weak D call TRBD1 (6 bases). The CDR3 spans 16 residues. Germline V gene data show CDR1 as SEHNR and CDR2 as FQNEAQ (reference sequence). Trimming pared 5 bases from V and 1 base from J, leaving 17 bases between. Written as DNA, the CDR3 is TGTGCCAGCAGCCCCTGGAGGACAGCTGGGAACACTGAAGCTTTCTTT. Residues: CASSPWRTAGNTEAFF.

J is TRBJ1-1 and V is TRBV14, with a weak D call TRBD1 (5 bases). This CDR3 has 13 residues. The V gene lost 1 base and the J gene lost 5 bases, with 8 bases spanning the gap. Germline V gene lookup returns CDR1 SGHDN and CDR2 FVKESK. CDR3 protein: CASSQGGETEAFF. In DNA, the CDR3 is TGTGCCAGCAGCCAAGGAGGGGAAACTGAAGCTTTCTTT.

With respect to this clone: At the DNA level, this CDR3 is encoded by other sequences in the same sample as well. The chain links TRBV6-5 to TRBJ1-1, with D perhaps matching TRBD1 (5 bases). V shed 0 bases and J shed 5 bases, with 7 bases lying between them. CDR3 length equals 13 residues. From germline, CDR1 is MNHEY and CDR2 SVGAGI. The CDR3, as DNA: TGTGCCAGCAGTTACTCGAGGGGAACTGAAGCTTTCTTT. This translates into CASSYSRGTEAFF.

V and J are TRBV7-2 and TRBJ2-1, with 9 bases that match TRBD2. The CDR3 extends over 13 amino acids. Germline-derived CDR1 and CDR2 are SGHTA and FQGNSA. V was pared by 5 bases and J by 9 bases, with 5 bases of the junction left unmatched. In DNA, the CDR3 is TGTGCCAGCAGCCTGGGACTAGCTAGTGAGCAGTTCTTC. Translation: CASSLGLASEQFF.

J is TRBJ1-3 and V is TRBV6-1, with TRBD1 matching over 9 bases. V shed 1 base and J 0 bases; nucleotides not matched to a gene: 4. Germline V lookup: CDR1 MNHNS, CDR2 SASEGT. The CDR3 has 17 amino acids. CDR3 amino acids: CASSEGTGAVSGNTIYF. The CDR3 region has the DNA TGTGCCAGCAGTGAAGGGACAGGGGCCGTCTCTGGAAACACCATATATTTT.